These 24 T cell receptor beta chains were sequenced from one sample in a study of shared clonotypes between healthy human individuals. The table came from immunoSEQ multiplex PCR; TCRdb's copy has only in-frame clones and leaves some out. The table includes about 490,000 clones, about three quarters detected once. Sequencing was performed on PBMCs. These receptors were collected from a middle-aged woman in good health. Some clones in this sample may be carry-over from other donors' samples.

This clone has just a few counts. The CDR3 sequence: CASSNTGYGYTF. CDR3 bases: TGTGCCAGCAGTAATACAGGGTATGGCTACACCTTC. This rearrangement joins TRBV27 to TRBJ1-2; weak D call: TRBD1 (6 bases). V was pared by 5 bases and J by 5 bases, with 9 bases between. The CDR3 loop spans 12 amino acids. The germline V gene encodes CDR1 MNHEY and CDR2 SMNVEV (reference sequence).

The chain has TRBV7-3 and TRBJ2-2; no clear D gene. CDR1 and CDR2 (germline): SGHTA, FQGTGA. This CDR3 spans 15 amino acids. V gave up 2 bases and J gave up 4 bases, with 11 bases separating them. The CDR3 DNA follows: TGTGCCAGCAGCTTAGTCGGCAGCCCCACCGGGGAGCTGTTTTTT. Its protein is CASSLVGSPTGELFF. Variable domain in full (rest from reference TRBV7-3 and TRBJ2-2): GAGVSQTPSNKVTEKGKYVELRCDPISGHTALYWYRQSLGQGPEFLIYFQGTGAADDSGLPNDRFFAVRPEGSVSTLKIQRTERGDSAVYLCASSLVGSPTGELFFGEGSRLTVL.

The chain joins TRBV28 to TRBJ1-2; the match to TRBD1 covers 10 bases. Germline CDR1 and CDR2: MDHEN and SYDVKM. The CDR3 consists of 16 residues. V dropped 7 bases and J dropped 3; count of bases not matched to a gene: 11. The CDR3 nucleotides are TGTGCCAGCACTAACCCCTCGACAGGGGGCTACTATGGCTACACCTTC. Translation: CASTNPSTGGYYGYTF.

The CDR3: CASSKEGGHGEQFF. DNA for the CDR3: TGTGCCAGCAGCAAAGAGGGCGGACACGGTGAGCAGTTCTTC. The J gene is TRBJ2-1, the V gene TRBV7-2, with D perhaps TRBD1 or TRBD2 (5 bases each). The germline CDR1 and CDR2 sequences are SGHTA and FQGNSA. The CDR3 is made up of 14 amino acids. The germline V and J ends were trimmed by 5 bases and 9 bases, with 17 bases remaining between them.

CDR3 DNA sequence: TGTGCCAGCAGCCGGGACCAATACAATGAGCAGTTCTTC. Its protein product is CASSRDQYNEQFF. V and J are TRBV11-2 and TRBJ2-1; D possibly uses TRBD1 or TRBD2 (5 bases each). Trimming stripped 5 bases from V and 4 bases from J, with 9 bases between. Germline values: CDR1 SGHAT, CDR2 FQNNGV. This CDR3 comprises 13 residues.

The chain uses TRBV28 and TRBJ2-1; D gene unclear. The CDR3 is made up of 14 amino acids. CDR1 and CDR2 from the germline V gene are MDHEN and SYDVKM. The V gene lost 2 bases and the J gene lost 3 bases, with 8 bases spanning the gap. CDR3 nucleotide sequence: TGTGCCAGCAGTTTAGGGCGGAACTACAATGAGCAGTTCTTC. Translation: CASSLGRNYNEQFF.

V usage is TRBV30 and J usage is TRBJ2-7; D not resolved. The germline V gene encodes CDR1 GTSNPN and CDR2 SVGIG (reference sequence). The CDR3 has 11 amino acids. V lost 2 bases, J lost 6 bases, and 8 bases lay in between. This CDR3 reads CAWSSTGEQYF. CDR3 coding DNA: TGTGCCTGGAGTTCTACGGGCGAGCAGTACTTC.

The rearrangement links TRBV27 to TRBJ2-1, with a tentative D call TRBD1 (7 bases). Germline values: CDR1 MNHEY, CDR2 SMNVEV (reference sequence). The ends were cut back, 7 bases at V and 4 bases at J, with 26 bases in the middle. This CDR3 spans 18 amino acids. The CDR3 loop reads CASKKIQGSGGYYNEQFF. CDR3 coding DNA: TGTGCCAGCAAAAAAATACAGGGGTCAGGGGGGTATTACAATGAGCAGTTCTTC.

A remark on this clone: Within the sample, other DNA sequences also encode this same CDR3. The chain combines TRBV9 with TRBJ2-7, with D maybe TRBD1 (7 bases). CDR3 size: 14 residues. CDR1 is SGDLS, CDR2 YYNGEE, per germline. Trimming took 0 bases from V and 2 from J, leaving 9 bases between them. CDR3 in DNA: TGTGCCAGCAGCGTAGCAGGGGGGACCTACGAGCAGTACTTC. This sequence encodes CASSVAGGTYEQYF.

The chain is built from TRBV5-1 and TRBJ2-7; possibly TRBD1 for D (7 bases). The CDR3 length is 14 residues. V lost 5 bases and J lost 5, with 17 bases in between. In germline, CDR1 is SGHRS, CDR2 YFSETQ. Here the CDR3 reads CASRRETGFDEQYF. The CDR3 DNA reads TGCGCCAGCAGACGGGAGACAGGGTTCGACGAGCAGTACTTC.

The gene calls are TRBV25-1 and TRBJ1-6; TRBD1 matches 8 bases. Per germline, CDR1 MGHDK and CDR2 SYGVNS. This CDR3 has 15 residues. J lost 9 bases, V lost 4 bases, and 8 bases had no gene match. The DNA of the CDR3 is TGTGCCAGCAGTGGATGGGACAGGATGACTTCACCCCTCCACTTT. This sequence encodes CASSGWDRMTSPLHF.

The gene calls are TRBV28 and TRBJ2-1; perhaps TRBD2 as D (5 bases). V was pared by 4 bases and J by 8 bases, with 18 bases between. CDR1 is MDHEN and CDR2 is SYDVKM in the germline V gene. CDR3 length: 15 residues. The CDR3 here is CASSSPGKGIYEQFF. Here the CDR3 DNA reads TGTGCCAGCAGTTCCCCCGGGAAAGGGATTTATGAGCAGTTCTTC.

The gene calls are TRBV7-9 and TRBJ2-7, with D possibly called TRBD1 or TRBD2 (5 bases each). The CDR3 is 15 amino acids. Germline CDR1 reads SEHNR; CDR2 reads FQNEAQ (reference sequence). The V and J ends lost 5 bases and 2 bases respectively, with 16 bases between them. CDR3 DNA: TGTGCCAGCAGCCGCCGGGACCACCAGGCCTACGAGCAGTACTTC. Protein product: CASSRRDHQAYEQYF.

Many counts were recorded for this clone. V gene TRBV27 combines with J gene TRBJ2-1; perhaps TRBD2 as D (5 bases). Germline assignment: CDR1 MNHEY and CDR2 SMNVEV (reference sequence). The CDR3 spans 15 residues. V lost 5 bases and J lost 1, with 12 bases in between. CDR3 bases: TGTGCCAGCAGTCTTGATGAGGGTTCCTACAATGAGCAGTTCTTC. Encoded protein: CASSLDEGSYNEQFF.

The gene calls are TRBV5-1 and TRBJ2-7; D may correspond to TRBD1 or TRBD2 (5 bases each). V gave up 1 base and J gave up 11 bases, with 16 bases separating them. The CDR3 length is 13 residues. Germline V gives CDR1 SGHRS, CDR2 YFSETQ. The CDR3 nucleotides read TGCGCCAGCAGCTTGCCCCCGTCCGGGACCAAGTACTTC. Its translation is CASSLPPSGTKYF. The full variable domain, in which reference TRBV5-1 and TRBJ2-7 provide the parts outside the CDR3, is KAGVTQTPRYLIKTRGQQVTLSCSPISGHRSVSWYQQTPGQGLQFLFEYFSETQRNKGNFPGRFSGRQFSNSRSEMNVSTLELGDSALYLCASSLPPSGTKYFGPGTRLTVT.

The V and J genes are TRBV19 and TRBJ2-3, with 8 bases that match TRBD2. The CDR3 is 15 residues long. J was trimmed by 0 bases and V by 5 bases; bases with no gene match: 4. Germline assignment: CDR1 LNHDA and CDR2 SQIVND (reference sequence). The chain's CDR3 is CASSPLAGSTDTQYF. CDR3 in DNA: TGTGCCAGTAGTCCATTAGCGGGGAGCACAGATACGCAGTATTTT.

There are a few counts of this clone. The chain has TRBV28 and TRBJ2-5; D is perhaps TRBD1 (6 bases). CDR1 is MDHEN, CDR2 SYDVKM, per germline. The CDR3 covers 15 residues. V was trimmed by 5 bases and J by 5 bases, leaving 18 bases between them. The CDR3, as DNA: TGTGCCAGCAGTCCCGGCCAGGGGCGAGGGGAGACCCAGTACTTC. This translates into CASSPGQGRGETQYF.

The chain combines TRBV6-4 with TRBJ1-1; D unclear. Looked up from germline, CDR1 is MRHNA and CDR2 is SNTAGT. Deletions cut 5 bases from V and 0 bases from J, with 10 bases between. This CDR3 spans 14 amino acids. The CDR3 spells CASSPGDLNTEAFF. CDR3 DNA: TGTGCCAGCAGTCCGGGAGATTTGAACACTGAAGCTTTCTTT.

The chain recombines TRBV6-6 with TRBJ1-5; D might be TRBD1 (5 bases). The length of the CDR3 is 14 residues. Germline-derived CDR1 and CDR2 are MNHNY and SVGAGI (reference sequence). V lost 0 bases to trimming and J lost 7 bases, with 10 bases between them. CDR3 sequence (DNA): TGTGCCAGCAGTTACTCGACAGAAGGACAGCCCCAGCATTTT. This codes for CASSYSTEGQPQHF.

Notes on this clone: A read error is likely here: a far larger clone is one base away. Additional DNA sequences in this sample encode the identical CDR3. The chain has TRBV25-1 and TRBJ2-7; TRBD1 matches at 9 bases. Germline CDR1 and CDR2: MGHDK and SYGVNS. This CDR3 comprises 14 residues. The DNA of the CDR3 is TGTGCTAGCAGATCCGGGACAGGGAACTACGAGCAGTACTTC. Protein sequence: CASRSGTGNYEQYF.

This clone was counted only a few times. V and J are TRBV29-1 and TRBJ2-2; maybe TRBD1 (5 bases). V lost 7 bases and J 1 base, leaving 13 bases between the germline ends. CDR3 size: 14 residues. CDR1 is SQVTM, CDR2 ANQGSEA, per germline. The CDR3 spells CSAVRTLNTGELFF. The CDR3 bases are TGCAGCGCTGTGCGGACACTGAACACCGGGGAGCTGTTTTTT.

The chain has TRBV11-2 and TRBJ2-1, with D possibly TRBD2 on 5 matching bases. The length of the CDR3 is 14 residues. V was cut by 6 bases and J by 3 bases, with 12 bases left in between. CDR1 and CDR2 (germline): SGHAT, FQNNGV. For the CDR3, the DNA is TGTGCCAGCAGGCTAGCTGGACGCTACAATGAGCAGTTCTTC. The encoded protein is CASRLAGRYNEQFF.

The genes are TRBV7-2 and TRBJ1-2, with TRBD1 matching over 9 bases. The CDR3 is 15 residues long. With V trimmed by 0 bases and J by 6 bases, 5 bases remained unmatched. Germline V gene sequence: CDR1 SGHTA, CDR2 FQGNSA. CDR3 bases: TGTGCCAGCAGCTTAGCTACAAGGACAGGGGATGGCTACACCTTC. As protein: CASSLATRTGDGYTF.

This clone was observed many times. V usage is TRBV15 and J usage is TRBJ2-7; possibly TRBD1 for D (5 bases). Germline V gives CDR1 LNHNV, CDR2 YYDKDF (reference sequence). CDR3 length: 15 amino acids. V was cut by 0 bases and J by 3 bases, with 12 bases left in between. DNA for the CDR3: TGTGCCACCAGCAGAGATGGAACAGGTTTCTACGAGCAGTACTTC. Encoded protein: CATSRDGTGFYEQYF.